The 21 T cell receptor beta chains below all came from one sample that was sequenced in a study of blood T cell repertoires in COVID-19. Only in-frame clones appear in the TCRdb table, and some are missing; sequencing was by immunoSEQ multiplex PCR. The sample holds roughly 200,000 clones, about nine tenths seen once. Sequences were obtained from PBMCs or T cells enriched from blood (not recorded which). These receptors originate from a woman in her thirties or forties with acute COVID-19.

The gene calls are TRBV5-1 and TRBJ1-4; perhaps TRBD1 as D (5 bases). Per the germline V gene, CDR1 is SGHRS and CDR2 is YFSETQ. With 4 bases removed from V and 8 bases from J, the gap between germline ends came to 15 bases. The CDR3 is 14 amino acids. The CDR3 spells CASSDAGVREKLFF. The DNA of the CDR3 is TGCGCCAGCAGCGACGCGGGGGTCCGGGAAAAACTGTTTTTT.

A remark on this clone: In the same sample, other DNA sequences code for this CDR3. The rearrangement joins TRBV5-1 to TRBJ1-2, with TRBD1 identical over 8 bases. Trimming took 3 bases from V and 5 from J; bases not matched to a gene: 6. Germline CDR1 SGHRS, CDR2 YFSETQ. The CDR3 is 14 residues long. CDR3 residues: CASSSGQGDYGYTF. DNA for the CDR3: TGCGCCAGCAGCTCCGGACAGGGAGATTATGGCTACACCTTC.

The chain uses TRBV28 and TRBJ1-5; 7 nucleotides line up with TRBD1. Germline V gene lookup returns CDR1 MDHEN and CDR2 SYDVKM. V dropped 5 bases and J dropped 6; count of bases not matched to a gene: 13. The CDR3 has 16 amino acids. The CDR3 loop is CASSHLPGQRPQPQHF. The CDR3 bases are TGTGCCAGCAGTCACCTCCCGGGACAGCGGCCTCAGCCCCAGCATTTT.

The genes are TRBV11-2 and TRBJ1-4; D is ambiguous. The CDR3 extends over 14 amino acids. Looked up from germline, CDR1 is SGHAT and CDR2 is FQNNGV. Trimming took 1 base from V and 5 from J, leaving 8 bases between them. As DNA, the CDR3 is TGTGCCAGCAGCTTAGGTGGCGGAAATGAAAAACTGTTTTTT. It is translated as CASSLGGGNEKLFF.

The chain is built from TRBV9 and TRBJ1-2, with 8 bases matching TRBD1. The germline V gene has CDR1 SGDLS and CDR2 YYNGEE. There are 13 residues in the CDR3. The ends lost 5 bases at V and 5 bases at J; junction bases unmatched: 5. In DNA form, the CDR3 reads TGTGCCAGCAGGACAGGGGCGGCGTATGGCTACACCTTC. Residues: CASRTGAAYGYTF. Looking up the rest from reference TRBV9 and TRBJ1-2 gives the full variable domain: DSGVTQTPKHLITATGQRVTLRCSPRSGDLSVYWYQQSLDQGLQFLIQYYNGEERAKGNILERFSAQQFPDLHSELNLSSLELGDSALYFCASRTGAAYGYTFGSGTRLTVV.

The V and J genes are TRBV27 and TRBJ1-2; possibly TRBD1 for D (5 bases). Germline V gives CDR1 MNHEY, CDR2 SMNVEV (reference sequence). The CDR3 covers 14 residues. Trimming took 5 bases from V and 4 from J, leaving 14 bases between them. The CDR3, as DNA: TGTGCCAGCAGTCTCGCCCGGCAGGGCTATGGCTACACCTTC. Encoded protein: CASSLARQGYGYTF.

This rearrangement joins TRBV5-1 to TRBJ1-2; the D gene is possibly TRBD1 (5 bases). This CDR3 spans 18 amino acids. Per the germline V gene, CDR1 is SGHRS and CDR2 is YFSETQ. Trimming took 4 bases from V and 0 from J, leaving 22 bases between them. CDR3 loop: CASSPDGTTVTSNYGYTF. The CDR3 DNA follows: TGCGCCAGCAGCCCTGATGGGACTACTGTCACTTCTAACTATGGCTACACCTTC.

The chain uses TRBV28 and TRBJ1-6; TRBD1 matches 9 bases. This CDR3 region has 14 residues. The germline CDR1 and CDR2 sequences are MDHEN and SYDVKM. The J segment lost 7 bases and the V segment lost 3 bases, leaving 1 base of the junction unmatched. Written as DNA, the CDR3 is TGTGCCAGCAGTTTGGGACAGGGAAATTCACCCCTCCACTTT. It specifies CASSLGQGNSPLHF. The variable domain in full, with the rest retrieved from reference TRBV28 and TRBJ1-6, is DVKVTQSSRYLVKRTGEKVFLECVQDMDHENMFWYRQDPGLGLRLIYFSYDVKMKEKGDIPEGYSVSREKKERFSLILESASTNQTSMYLCASSLGQGNSPLHFGNGTRLTVT.

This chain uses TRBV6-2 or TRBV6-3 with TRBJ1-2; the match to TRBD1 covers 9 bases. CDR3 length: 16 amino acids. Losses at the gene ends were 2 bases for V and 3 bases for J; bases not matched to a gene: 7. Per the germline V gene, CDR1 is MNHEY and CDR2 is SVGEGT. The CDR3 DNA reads TGTGCCAGCAGTTACCCCGGGACAGGGATGTACTATGGCTACACCTTC. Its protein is CASSYPGTGMYYGYTF.

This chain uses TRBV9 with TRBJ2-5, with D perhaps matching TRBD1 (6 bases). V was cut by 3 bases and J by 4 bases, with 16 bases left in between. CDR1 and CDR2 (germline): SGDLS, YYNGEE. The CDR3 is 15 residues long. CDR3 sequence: CASSASLGARETQYF. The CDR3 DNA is TGTGCCAGCAGCGCATCATTGGGGGCTCGAGAGACCCAGTACTTC.

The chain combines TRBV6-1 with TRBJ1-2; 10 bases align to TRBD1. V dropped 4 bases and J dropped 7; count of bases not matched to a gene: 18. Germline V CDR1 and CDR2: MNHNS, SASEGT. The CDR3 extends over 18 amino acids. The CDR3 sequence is CASSVSRDRGRTSLGYTF. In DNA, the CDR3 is TGTGCCAGCAGTGTATCCCGGGACAGGGGACGAACTAGCCTTGGCTACACCTTC.

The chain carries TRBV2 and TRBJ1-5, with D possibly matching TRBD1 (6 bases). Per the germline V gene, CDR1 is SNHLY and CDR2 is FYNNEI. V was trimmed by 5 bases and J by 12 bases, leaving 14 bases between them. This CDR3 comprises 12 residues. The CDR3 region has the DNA TGTGCCAGCAGTCGGGGCACAGGGAACCAGCATTTT. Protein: CASSRGTGNQHF.

CDR3 sequence (DNA): TGTGCCAGCATTAGAGGTGAAGCTTTCTTT. Its protein is CASIRGEAFF. V and J are TRBV21-1 and TRBJ1-1. TRBV21-1 represents a pseudogene. The CDR3 spans 10 residues.

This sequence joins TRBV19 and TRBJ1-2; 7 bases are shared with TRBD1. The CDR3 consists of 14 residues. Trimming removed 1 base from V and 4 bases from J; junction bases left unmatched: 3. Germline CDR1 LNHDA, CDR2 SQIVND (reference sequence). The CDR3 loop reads CASSIGSGGYGYTF. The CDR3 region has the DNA TGTGCCAGTAGTATAGGTTCAGGGGGCTATGGCTACACCTTC.

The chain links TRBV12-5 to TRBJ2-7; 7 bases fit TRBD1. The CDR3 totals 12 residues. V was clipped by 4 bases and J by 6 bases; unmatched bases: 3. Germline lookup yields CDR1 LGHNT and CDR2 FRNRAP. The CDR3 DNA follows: TGTGCTAGTGGTTCACAGGGGAGCGAGCAGTACTTC. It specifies CASGSQGSEQYF. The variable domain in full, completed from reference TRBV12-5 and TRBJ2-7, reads DARVTQTPRHKVTEMGQEVTMRCQPILGHNTVFWYRQTMMQGLELLAYFRNRAPLDDSGMPKDRFSAEMPDATLATLKIQPSEPRDSAVYFCASGSQGSEQYFGPGTRLTVT.

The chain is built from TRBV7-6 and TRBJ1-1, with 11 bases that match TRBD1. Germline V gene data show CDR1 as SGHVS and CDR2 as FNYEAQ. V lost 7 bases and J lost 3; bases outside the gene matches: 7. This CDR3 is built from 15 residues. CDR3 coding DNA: TGTGCCAGCATCCGGACAGGGGGCGCAGACACTGAAGCTTTCTTT. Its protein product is CASIRTGGADTEAFF.

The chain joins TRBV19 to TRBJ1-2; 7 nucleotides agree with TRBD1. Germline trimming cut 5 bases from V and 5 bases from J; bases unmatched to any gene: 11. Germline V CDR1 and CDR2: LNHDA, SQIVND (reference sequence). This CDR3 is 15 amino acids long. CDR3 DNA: TGTGCCAGTAGTTCCCCCGGGGACAGCGTTTATGGCTACACCTTC. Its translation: CASSSPGDSVYGYTF.

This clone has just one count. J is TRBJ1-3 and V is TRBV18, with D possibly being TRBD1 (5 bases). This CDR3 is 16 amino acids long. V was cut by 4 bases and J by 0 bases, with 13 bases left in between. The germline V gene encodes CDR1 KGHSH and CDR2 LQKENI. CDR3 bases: TGTGCCAGCTCACACGACCCGGGGGGCTCTGGAAACACCATATATTTT. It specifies CASSHDPGGSGNTIYF.

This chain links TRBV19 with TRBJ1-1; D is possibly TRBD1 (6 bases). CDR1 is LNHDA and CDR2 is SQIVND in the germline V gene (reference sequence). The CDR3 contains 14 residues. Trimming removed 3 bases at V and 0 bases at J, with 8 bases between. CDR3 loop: CASSMRQVNTEAFF. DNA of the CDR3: TGTGCCAGTAGTATGAGACAGGTGAACACTGAAGCTTTCTTT.

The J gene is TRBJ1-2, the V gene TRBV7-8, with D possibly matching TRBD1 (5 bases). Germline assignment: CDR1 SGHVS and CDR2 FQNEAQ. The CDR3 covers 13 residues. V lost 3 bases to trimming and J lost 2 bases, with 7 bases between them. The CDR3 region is CASSFQGNYGYTF. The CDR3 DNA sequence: TGTGCCAGCAGCTTTCAGGGAAACTATGGCTACACCTTC.

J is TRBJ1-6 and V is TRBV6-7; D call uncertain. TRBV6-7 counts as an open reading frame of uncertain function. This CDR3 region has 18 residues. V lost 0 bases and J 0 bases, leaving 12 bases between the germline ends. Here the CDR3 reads CASSYSSTGSSYNSPLHF. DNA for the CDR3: TGTGCCAGCAGTTACTCATCGACGGGGAGCTCCTATAATTCACCCCTCCACTTT.